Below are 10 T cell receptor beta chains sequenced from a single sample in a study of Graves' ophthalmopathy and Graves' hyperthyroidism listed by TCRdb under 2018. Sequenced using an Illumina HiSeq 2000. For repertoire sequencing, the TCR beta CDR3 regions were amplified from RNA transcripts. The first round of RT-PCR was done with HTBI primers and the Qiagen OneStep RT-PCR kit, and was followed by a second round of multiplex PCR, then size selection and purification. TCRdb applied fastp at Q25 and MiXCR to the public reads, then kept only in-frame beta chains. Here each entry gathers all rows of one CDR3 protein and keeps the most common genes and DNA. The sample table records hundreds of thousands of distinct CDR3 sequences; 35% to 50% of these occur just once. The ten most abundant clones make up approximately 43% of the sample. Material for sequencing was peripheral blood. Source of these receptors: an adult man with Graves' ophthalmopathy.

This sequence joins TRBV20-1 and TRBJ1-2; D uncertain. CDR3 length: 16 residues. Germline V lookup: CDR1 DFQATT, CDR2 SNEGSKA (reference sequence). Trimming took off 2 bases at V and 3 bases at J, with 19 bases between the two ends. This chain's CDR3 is CSARRSPGSLDYGYTF. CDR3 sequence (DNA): TGCAGTGCTAGACGTTCGCCCGGGAGCTTGGACTATGGCTACACCTTC.

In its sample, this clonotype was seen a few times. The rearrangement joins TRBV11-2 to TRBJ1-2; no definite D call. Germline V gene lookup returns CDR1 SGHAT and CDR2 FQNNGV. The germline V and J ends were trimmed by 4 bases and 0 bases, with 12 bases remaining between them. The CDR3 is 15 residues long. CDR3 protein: CASSSIQPTNYGYTF. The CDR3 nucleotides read TGTGCCAGCAGCTCTATACAGCCGACTAACTATGGCTACACCTTC.

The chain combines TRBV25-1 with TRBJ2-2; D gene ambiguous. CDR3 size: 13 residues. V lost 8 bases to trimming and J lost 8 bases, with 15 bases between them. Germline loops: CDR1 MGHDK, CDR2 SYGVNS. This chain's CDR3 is CASSSTLTGELFF. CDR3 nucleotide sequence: TGTGCCAGCTCATCGACCCTTACGGGGGAGCTGTTTTTT.

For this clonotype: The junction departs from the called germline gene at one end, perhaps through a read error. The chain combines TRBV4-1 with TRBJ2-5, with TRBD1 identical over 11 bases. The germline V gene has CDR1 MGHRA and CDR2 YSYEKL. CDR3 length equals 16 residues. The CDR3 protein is CASSPRGTGGQETQYF. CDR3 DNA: TGTGCCAGCAGCCCCAGGGGGACAGGGGGTCAAGAGACCCAGTACTTC.

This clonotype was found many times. The CDR3, as DNA: TGTGCCAGCAGTGAAGGTTGGTGGACTGAAGCTTTCTTT. This encodes CASSEGWWTEAFF. The gene calls are TRBV2 and TRBJ1-1; D uncertain. V lost 1 base to trimming and J lost 5 bases, with 8 bases between them. Per germline, CDR1 SNHLY and CDR2 FYNNEI. The CDR3 contains 13 residues.

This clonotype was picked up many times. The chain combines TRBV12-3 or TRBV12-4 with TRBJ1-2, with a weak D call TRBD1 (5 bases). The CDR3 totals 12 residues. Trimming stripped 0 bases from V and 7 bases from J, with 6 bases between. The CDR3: CASSLAQGGYTF. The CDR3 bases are TGTGCCAGCAGTTTAGCGCAGGGTGGCTACACCTTC.

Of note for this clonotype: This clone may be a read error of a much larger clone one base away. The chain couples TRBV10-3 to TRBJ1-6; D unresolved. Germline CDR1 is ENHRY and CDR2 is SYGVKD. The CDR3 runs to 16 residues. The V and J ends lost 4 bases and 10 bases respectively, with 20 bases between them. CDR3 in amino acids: CAISGSMILSGSPLHF. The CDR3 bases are TGTGCCATCAGTGGGTCGATGATTCTATCGGGGTCACCCCTCCACTTT.

CDR3 region: CASSLLVQDGYTF. DNA of the CDR3: TGTGCCAGCAGCTTATTAGTACAGGATGGCTACACCTTC. V gene TRBV7-9 combines with J gene TRBJ1-2; weak D call: TRBD1 (5 bases). Germline V gives CDR1 SEHNR, CDR2 FQNEAQ (reference sequence). The CDR3 consists of 13 residues. The ends were cut back, 2 bases at V and 6 bases at J, with 10 bases in the middle.

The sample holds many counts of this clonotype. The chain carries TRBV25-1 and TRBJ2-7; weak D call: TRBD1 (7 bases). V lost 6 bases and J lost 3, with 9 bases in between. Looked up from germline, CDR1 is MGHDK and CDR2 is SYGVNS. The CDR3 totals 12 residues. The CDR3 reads CASSRGVYEQYF. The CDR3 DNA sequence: TGTGCCAGCAGCAGGGGGGTCTACGAGCAGTACTTC.

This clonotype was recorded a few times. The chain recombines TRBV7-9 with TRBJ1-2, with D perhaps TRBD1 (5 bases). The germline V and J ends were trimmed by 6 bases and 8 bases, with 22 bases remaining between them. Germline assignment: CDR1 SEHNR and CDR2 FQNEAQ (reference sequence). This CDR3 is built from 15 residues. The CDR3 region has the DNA TGTGCCAGCAGTTCCTCAGGGATCCCCTCGGGGGGCTACACCTTC. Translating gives CASSSSGIPSGGYTF.